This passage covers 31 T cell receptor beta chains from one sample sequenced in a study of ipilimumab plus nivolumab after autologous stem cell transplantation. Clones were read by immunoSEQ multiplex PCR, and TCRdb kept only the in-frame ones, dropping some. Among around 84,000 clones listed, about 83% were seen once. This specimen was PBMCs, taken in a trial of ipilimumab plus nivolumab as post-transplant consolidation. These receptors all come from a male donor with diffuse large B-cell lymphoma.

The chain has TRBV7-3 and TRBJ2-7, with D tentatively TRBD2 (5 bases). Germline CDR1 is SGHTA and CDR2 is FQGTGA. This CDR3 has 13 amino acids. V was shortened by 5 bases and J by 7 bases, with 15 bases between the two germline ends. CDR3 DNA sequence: TGTGCCAGCAGCGTCGGGATGTCTGGGGAGCAGTACTTC. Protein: CASSVGMSGEQYF.

The CDR3 loop reads CASTLGGTANTEAFF. For the CDR3, the DNA is TGTGCCAGCACTCTTGGAGGGACGGCGAACACTGAAGCTTTCTTT. This rearrangement joins TRBV7-2 to TRBJ1-1; D possibly corresponds to TRBD1 (5 bases). The V end was cut by 7 bases, the J end by 1 base, with 16 bases between. The CDR3 length is 15 residues. Germline-derived CDR1 and CDR2 are SGHTA and FQGNSA.

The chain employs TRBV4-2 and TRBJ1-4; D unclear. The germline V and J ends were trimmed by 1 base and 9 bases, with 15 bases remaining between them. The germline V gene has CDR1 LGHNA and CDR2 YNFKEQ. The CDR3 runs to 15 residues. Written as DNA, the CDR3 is TGTGCCAGCAGCCAAGGCGAAGAGGACGACAAAAAACTGTTTTTT. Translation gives CASSQGEEDDKKLFF.

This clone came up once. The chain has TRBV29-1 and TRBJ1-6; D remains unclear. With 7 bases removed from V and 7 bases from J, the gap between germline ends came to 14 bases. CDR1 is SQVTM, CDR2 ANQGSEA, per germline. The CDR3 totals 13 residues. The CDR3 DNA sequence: TGCAGCGCGCGCGCGGGCCCAAATTCACCCCTCCACTTT. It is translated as CSARAGPNSPLHF.

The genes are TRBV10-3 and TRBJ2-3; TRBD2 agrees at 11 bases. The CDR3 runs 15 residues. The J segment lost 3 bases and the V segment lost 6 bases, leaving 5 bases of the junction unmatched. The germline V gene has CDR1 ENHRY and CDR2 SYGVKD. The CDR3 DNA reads TGTGCCATCAGGCGTAGCGGGGGGGAAACAGATACGCAGTATTTT. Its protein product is CAIRRSGGETDTQYF.

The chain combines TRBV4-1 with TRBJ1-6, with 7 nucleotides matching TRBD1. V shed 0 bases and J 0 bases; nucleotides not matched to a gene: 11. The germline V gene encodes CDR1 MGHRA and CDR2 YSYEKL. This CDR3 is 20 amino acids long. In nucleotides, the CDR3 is TGCGCCAGCAGCCAAGACCCCACGACAGGGCTGAGCTCCTATAATTCACCCCTCCACTTT. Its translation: CASSQDPTTGLSSYNSPLHF.

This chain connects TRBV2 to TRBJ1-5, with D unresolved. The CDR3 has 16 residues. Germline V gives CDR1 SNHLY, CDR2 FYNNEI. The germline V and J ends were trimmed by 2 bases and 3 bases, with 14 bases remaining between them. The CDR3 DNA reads TGTGCCAGCAGTGAAAGCCTAATTTTCCCCAATCAGCCCCAGCATTTT. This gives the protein CASSESLIFPNQPQHF.

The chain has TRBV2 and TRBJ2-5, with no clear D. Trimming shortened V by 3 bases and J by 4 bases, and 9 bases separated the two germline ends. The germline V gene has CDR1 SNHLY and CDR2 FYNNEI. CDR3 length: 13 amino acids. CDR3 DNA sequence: TGTGCCAGCAGTGAGTTTGGCGGAGAGACCCAGTACTTC. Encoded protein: CASSEFGGETQYF.

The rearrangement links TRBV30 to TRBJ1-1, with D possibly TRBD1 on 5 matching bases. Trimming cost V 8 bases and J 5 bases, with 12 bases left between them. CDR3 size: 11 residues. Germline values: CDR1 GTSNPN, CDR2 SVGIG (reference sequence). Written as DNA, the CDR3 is TGTGCCGCTATACGGGGGACTGAAGCTTTCTTT. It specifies CAAIRGTEAFF.

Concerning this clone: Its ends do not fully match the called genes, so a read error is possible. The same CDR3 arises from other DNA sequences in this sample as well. DNA of the CDR3: TGTGCCAGCAGTCCCTACCGGAGAATAGCGGGGGACGAACAGTACTTC. It translates to CASSPYRRIAGDEQYF. V is TRBV6-6 and J is TRBJ2-7; 9 positions match TRBD2. The CDR3 extends over 16 amino acids. CDR1 is MNHNY and CDR2 is SVGAGI in the germline V gene (reference sequence).

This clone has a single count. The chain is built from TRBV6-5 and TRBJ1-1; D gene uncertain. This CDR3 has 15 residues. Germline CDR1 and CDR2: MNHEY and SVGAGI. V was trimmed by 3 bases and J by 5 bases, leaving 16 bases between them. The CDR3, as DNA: TGTGCCAGCAGTTATAAGGCAGAGACGTGGACTGAAGCTTTCTTT. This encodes CASSYKAETWTEAFF.

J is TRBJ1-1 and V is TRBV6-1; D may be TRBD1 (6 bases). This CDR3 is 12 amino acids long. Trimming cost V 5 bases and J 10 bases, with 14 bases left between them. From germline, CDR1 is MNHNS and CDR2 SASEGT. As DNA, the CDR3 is TGTGCCAGCAGTAGGGAGAGACAGGTAGCTTTCTTT. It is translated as CASSRERQVAFF.

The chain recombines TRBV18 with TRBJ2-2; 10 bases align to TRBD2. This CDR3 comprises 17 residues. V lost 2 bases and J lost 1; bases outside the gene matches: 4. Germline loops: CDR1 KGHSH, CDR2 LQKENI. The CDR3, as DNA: TGTGCCAGCTCACCATCACTAGCGGGGAAGAACACCGGGGAGCTGTTTTTT. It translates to CASSPSLAGKNTGELFF.

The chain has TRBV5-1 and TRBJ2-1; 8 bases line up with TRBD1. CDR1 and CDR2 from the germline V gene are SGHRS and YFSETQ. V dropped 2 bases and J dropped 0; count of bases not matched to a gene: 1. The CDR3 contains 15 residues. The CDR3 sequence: CASSLGQGSYNEQFF. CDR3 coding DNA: TGCGCCAGCAGCTTAGGACAGGGCTCCTACAATGAGCAGTTCTTC. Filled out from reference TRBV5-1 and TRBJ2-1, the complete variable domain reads KAGVTQTPRYLIKTRGQQVTLSCSPISGHRSVSWYQQTPGQGLQFLFEYFSETQRNKGNFPGRFSGRQFSNSRSEMNVSTLELGDSALYLCASSLGQGSYNEQFFGPGTRLTVL.

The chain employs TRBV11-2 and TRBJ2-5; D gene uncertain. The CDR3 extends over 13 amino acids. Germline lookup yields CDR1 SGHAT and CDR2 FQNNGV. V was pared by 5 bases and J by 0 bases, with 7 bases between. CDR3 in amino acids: CASSRNDQETQYF. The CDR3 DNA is TGTGCCAGCAGCCGGAACGACCAAGAGACCCAGTACTTC.

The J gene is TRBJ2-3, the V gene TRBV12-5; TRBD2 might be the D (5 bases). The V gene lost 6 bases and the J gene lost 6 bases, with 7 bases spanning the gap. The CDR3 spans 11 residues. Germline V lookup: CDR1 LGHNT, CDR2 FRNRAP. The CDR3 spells CASGRGDTQYF. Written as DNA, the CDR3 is TGTGCTAGTGGCCGCGGGGATACGCAGTATTTT.

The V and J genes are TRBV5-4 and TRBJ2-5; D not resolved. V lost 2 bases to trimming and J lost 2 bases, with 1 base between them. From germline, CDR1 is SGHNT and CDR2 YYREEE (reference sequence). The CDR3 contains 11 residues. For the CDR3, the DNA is TGTGCCAGCAGCTTACAAGAGACCCAGTACTTC. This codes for CASSLQETQYF. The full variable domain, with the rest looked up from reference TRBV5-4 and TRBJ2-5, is ETGVTQSPTHLIKTRGQQVTLRCSSQSGHNTVSWYQQALGQGPQFIFQYYREEENGRGNFPPRFSGLQFPNYSSELNVNALELDDSALYLCASSLQETQYFGPGTRLLVL.

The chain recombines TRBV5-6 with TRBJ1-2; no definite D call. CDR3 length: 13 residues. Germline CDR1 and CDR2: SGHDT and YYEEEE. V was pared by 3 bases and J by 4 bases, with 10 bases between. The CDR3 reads CASSSLVGYGYTF. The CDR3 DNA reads TGTGCCAGCAGCTCTTTGGTTGGCTATGGCTACACCTTC.

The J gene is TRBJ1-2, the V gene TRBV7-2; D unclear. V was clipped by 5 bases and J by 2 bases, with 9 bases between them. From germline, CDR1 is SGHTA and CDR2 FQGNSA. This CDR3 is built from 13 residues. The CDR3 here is CASSPLGNYGYTF. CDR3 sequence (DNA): TGTGCCAGCAGCCCACTGGGCAACTATGGCTACACCTTC. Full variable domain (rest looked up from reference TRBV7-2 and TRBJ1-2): GAGVSQSPSNKVTEKGKDVELRCDPISGHTALYWYRQSLGQGLEFLIYFQGNSAPDKSGLPSDRFSAERTGGSVSTLTIQRTQQEDSAVYLCASSPLGNYGYTFGSGTRLTVV.

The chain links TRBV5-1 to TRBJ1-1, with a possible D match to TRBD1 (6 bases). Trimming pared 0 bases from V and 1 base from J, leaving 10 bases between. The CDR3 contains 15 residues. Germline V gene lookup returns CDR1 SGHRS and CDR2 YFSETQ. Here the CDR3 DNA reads TGCGCCAGCAGCTTGGGGGGGACACCGAACACTGAAGCTTTCTTT. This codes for CASSLGGTPNTEAFF.

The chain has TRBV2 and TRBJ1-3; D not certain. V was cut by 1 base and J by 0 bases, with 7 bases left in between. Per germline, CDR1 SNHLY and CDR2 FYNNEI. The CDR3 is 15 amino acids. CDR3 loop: CASSEEVSSGNTIYF. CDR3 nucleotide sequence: TGTGCCAGCAGTGAAGAGGTCAGCTCTGGAAACACCATATATTTT.

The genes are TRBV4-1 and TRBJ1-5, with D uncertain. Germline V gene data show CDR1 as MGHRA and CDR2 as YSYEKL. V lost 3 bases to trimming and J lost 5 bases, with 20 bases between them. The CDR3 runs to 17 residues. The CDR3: CASSHILRSKEDQPQHF. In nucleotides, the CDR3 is TGCGCCAGCAGCCATATTCTTCGGAGTAAGGAGGATCAGCCCCAGCATTTT.

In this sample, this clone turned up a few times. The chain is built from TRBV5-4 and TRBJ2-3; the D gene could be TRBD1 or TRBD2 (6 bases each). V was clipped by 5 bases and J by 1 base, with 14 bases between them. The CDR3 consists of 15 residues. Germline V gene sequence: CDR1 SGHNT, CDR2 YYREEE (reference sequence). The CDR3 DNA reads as TGTGCCAGCAGTTCGGGGGCGGACGGCACAGATACGCAGTATTTT. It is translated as CASSSGADGTDTQYF.

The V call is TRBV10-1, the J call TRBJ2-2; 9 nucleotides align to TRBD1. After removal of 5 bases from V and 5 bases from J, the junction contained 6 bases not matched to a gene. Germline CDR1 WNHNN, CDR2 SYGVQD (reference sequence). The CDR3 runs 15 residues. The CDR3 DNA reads TGCGCCAGCAGTCGGGACAGGGCGGGAACCGGGGAGCTGTTTTTT. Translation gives CASSRDRAGTGELFF.

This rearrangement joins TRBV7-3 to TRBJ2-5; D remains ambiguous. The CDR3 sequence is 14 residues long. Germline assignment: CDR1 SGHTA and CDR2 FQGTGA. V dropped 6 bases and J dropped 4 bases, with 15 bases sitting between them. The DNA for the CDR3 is TGTGCCAGCAGGACCGGTGACCCGGGAGAGACCCAGTACTTC. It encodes CASRTGDPGETQYF.

This chain's CDR3 is CASSSSGGTQYF. Written as DNA, the CDR3 is TGTGCCAGCAGCTCTAGCGGGGGTACGCAGTATTTT. The chain carries TRBV6-5 and TRBJ2-3; 10 bases match TRBD2. The germline gives CDR1 MNHEY, CDR2 SVGAGI. V shed 6 bases, J shed 8 bases, and the junction held 2 bases outside the gene matches. There are 12 residues in the CDR3.

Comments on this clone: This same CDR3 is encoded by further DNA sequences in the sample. The CDR3 reads CASSLTGYEQYF. The CDR3 DNA sequence: TGTGCCAGCAGCTTAACGGGGTACGAGCAGTACTTC. This sequence joins TRBV7-9 and TRBJ2-7; tentative D call: TRBD2 (5 bases). The V gene lost 2 bases and the J gene lost 4 bases, with 6 bases spanning the gap. The germline V gene encodes CDR1 SEHNR and CDR2 FQNEAQ (reference sequence). CDR3 length: 12 amino acids.

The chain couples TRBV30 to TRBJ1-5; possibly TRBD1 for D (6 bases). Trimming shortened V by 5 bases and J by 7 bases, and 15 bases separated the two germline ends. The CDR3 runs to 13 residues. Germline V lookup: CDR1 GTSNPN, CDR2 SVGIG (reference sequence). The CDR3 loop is CAWRGGAGQPQHF. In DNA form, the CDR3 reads TGTGCCTGGCGGGGGGGGGCCGGACAGCCCCAGCATTTT.

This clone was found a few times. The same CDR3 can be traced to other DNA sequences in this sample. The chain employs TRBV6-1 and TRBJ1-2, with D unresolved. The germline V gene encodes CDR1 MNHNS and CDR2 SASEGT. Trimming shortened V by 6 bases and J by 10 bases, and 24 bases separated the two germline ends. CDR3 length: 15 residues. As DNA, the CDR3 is TGTGCCAGCAGCGAATCAAGGGCGGCAGGTTCCATCTACACCTTC. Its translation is CASSESRAAGSIYTF.

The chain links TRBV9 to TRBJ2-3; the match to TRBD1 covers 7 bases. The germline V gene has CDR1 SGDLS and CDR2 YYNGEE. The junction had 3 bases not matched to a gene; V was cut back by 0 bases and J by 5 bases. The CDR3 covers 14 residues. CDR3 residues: CASSVEGALDTQYF. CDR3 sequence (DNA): TGTGCCAGCAGCGTAGAGGGGGCTTTAGATACGCAGTATTTT.

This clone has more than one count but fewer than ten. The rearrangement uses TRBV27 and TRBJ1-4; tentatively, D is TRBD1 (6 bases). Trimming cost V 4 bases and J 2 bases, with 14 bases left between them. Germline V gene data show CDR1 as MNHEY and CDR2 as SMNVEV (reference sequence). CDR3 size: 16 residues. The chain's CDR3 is CASSSRRGTTNEKLFF. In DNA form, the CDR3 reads TGTGCCAGCAGTTCACGGAGGGGGACCACTAATGAAAAACTGTTTTTT.